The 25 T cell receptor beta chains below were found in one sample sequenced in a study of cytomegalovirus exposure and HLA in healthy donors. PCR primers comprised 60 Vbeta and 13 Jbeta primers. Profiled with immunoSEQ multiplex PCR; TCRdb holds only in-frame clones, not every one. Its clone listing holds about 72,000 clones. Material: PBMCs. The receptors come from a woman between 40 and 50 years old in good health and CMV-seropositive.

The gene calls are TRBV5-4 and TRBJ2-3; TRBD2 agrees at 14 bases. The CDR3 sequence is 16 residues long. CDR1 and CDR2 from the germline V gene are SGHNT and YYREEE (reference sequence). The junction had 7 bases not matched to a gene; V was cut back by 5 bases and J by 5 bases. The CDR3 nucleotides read TGTGCCAGCAGGAGGACTAGCGGGGGGTATTTAGATACGCAGTATTTT. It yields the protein CASRRTSGGYLDTQYF.

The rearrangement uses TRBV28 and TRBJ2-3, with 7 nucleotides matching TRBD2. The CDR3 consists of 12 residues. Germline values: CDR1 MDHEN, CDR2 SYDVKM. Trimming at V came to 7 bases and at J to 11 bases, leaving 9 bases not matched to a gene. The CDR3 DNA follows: TGTGCCAGCACTCCCTGGGAGGGTTTGCAGTATTTT. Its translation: CASTPWEGLQYF.

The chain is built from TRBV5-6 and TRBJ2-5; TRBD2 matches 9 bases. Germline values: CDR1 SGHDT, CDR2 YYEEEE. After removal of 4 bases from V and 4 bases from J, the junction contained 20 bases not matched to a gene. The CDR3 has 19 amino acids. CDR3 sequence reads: CASSSPPGLAYITGETQYF. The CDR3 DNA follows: TGTGCCAGCAGCAGCCCCCCCGGACTAGCGTACATCACGGGAGAGACCCAGTACTTC.

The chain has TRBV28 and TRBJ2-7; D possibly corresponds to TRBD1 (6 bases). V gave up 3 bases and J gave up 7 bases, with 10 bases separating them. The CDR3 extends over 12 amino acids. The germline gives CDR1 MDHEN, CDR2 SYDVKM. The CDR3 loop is CASSFGGSEQYF. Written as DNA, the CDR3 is TGTGCCAGCAGTTTTGGGGGCTCAGAGCAGTACTTC.

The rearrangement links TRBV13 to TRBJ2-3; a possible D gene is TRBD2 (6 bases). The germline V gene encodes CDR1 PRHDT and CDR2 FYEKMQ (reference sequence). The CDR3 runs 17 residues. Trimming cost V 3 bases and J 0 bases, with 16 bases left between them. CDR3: CASSFAGQHASTDTQYF. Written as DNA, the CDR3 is TGTGCCAGCAGCTTCGCGGGGCAGCACGCTAGCACAGATACGCAGTATTTT.

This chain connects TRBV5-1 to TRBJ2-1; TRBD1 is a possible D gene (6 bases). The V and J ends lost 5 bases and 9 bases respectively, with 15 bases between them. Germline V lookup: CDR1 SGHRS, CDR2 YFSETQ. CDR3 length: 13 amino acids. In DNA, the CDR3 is TGCGCCAGCAGTTCTACTACAGGGAGTGAGCAGTTCTTC. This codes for CASSSTTGSEQFF. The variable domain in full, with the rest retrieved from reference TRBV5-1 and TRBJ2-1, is KAGVTQTPRYLIKTRGQQVTLSCSPISGHRSVSWYQQTPGQGLQFLFEYFSETQRNKGNFPGRFSGRQFSNSRSEMNVSTLELGDSALYLCASSSTTGSEQFFGPGTRLTVL.

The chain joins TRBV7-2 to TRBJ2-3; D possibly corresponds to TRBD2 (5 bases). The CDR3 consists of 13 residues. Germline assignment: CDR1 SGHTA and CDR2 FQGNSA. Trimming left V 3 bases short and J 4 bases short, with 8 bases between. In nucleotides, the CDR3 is TGTGCCAGCAGCTTCGCGGGCGCAGATACGCAGTATTTT. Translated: CASSFAGADTQYF.

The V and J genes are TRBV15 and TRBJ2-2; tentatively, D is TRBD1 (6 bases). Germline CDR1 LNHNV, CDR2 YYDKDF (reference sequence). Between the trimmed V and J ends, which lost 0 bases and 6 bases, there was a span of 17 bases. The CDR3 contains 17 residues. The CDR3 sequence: CATSRDEGVSGAGELFF. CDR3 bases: TGTGCCACCAGCAGAGATGAGGGGGTATCCGGGGCCGGGGAGCTGTTTTTT.

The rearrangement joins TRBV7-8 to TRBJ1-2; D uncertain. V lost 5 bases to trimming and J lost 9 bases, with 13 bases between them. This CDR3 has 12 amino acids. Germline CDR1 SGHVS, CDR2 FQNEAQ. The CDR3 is CASSPKLGSYTF. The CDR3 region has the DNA TGTGCCAGCAGCCCCAAGCTCGGGAGCTACACCTTC.

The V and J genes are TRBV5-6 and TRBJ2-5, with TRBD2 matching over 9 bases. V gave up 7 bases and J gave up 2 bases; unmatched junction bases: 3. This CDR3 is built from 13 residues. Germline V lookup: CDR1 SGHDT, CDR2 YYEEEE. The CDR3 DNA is TGTGCCAGCGGAGCGGGAGGTCAAGAGACCCAGTACTTC. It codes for CASGAGGQETQYF.

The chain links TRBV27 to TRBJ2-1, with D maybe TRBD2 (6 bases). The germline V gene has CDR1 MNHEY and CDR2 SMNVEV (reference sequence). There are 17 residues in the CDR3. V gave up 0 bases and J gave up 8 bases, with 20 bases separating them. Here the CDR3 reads CASSLSMGREVLHEQFF. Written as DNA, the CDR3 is TGTGCCAGCAGTTTATCGATGGGGCGGGAAGTTCTTCATGAGCAGTTCTTC.

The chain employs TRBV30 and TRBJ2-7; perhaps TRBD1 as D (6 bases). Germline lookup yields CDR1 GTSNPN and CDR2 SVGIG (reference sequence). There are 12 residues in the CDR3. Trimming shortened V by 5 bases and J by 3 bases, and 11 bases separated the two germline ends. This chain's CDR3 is CAWAQGLYEQYF. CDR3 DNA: TGTGCCTGGGCCCAGGGGCTCTACGAGCAGTACTTC.

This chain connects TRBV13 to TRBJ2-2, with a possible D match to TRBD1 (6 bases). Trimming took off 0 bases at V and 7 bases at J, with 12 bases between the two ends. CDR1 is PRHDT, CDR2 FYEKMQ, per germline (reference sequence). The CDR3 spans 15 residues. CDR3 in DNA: TGTGCCAGCAGCTTAGGACCCAGGGGCCACGGGGAGCTGTTTTTT. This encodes CASSLGPRGHGELFF.

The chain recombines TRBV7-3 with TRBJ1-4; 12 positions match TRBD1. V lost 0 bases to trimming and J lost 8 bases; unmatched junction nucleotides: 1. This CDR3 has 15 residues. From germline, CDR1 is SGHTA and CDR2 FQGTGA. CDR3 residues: CASSLTGTGGEKLFF. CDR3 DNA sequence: TGTGCCAGCAGCTTAACTGGGACAGGGGGCGAAAAACTGTTTTTT.

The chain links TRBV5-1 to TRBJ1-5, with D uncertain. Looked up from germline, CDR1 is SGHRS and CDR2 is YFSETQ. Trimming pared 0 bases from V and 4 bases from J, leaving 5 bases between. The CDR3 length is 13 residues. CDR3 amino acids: CASSLELNQPQHF. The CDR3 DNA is TGCGCCAGCAGCTTGGAACTAAATCAGCCCCAGCATTTT.

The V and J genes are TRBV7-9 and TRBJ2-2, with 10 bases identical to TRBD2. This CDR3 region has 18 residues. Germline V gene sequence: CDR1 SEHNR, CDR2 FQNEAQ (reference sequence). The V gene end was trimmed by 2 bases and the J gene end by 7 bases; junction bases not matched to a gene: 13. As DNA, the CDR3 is TGTGCCAGCAGCTTACCGCTCACTAGCGGGAAGCCGGACGGGGAGCTGTTTTTT. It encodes CASSLPLTSGKPDGELFF.

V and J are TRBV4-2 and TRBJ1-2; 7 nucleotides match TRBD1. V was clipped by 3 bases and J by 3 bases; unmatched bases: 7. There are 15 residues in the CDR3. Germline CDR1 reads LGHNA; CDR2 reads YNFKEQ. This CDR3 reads CASSQEGQVDYGYTF. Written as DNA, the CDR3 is TGTGCCAGCAGCCAGGAAGGACAGGTTGACTATGGCTACACCTTC.

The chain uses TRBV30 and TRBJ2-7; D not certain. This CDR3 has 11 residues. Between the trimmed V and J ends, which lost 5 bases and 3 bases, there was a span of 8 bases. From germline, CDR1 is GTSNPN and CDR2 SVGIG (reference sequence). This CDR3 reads CAWDSYYEQYF. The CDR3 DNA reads TGTGCCTGGGACTCCTACTACGAGCAGTACTTC.

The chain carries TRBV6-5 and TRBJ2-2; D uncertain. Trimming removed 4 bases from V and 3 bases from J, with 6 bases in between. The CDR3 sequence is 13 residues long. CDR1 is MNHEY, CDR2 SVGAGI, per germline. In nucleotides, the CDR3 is TGTGCCAGCAGTTTTCGGTACACCGGGGAGCTGTTTTTT. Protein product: CASSFRYTGELFF.

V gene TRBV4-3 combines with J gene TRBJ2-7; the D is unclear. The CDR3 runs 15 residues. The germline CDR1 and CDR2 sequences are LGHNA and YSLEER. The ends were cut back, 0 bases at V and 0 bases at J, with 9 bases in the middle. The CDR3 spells CASSQDLGTSYEQYF. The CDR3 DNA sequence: TGCGCCAGCAGCCAAGATCTAGGCACCTCCTACGAGCAGTACTTC.

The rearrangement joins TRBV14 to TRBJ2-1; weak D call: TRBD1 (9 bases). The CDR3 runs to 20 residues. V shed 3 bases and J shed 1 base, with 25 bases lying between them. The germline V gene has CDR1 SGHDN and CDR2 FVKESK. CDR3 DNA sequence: TGTGCCAGCAGCCACCGACAGGGGGACTCGGGGGGGGCATCCTACAATGAGCAGTTCTTC. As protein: CASSHRQGDSGGASYNEQFF.

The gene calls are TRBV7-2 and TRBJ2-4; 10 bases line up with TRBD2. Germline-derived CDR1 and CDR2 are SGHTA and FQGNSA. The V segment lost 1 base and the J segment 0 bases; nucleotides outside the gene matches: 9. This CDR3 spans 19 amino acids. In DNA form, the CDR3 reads TGTGCCAGCAGCTTAGATGGCTTAGCGGGGGGACTAGCCAAAAACATTCAGTACTTC. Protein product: CASSLDGLAGGLAKNIQYF.

DNA of the CDR3: TGTGCCAGCAGCAGGATTAGCGACTCCTACGAGCAGTACTTC. Its protein product is CASSRISDSYEQYF. This chain connects TRBV27 to TRBJ2-7; possibly TRBD2 for D (5 bases). This CDR3 region has 14 residues. The V end lost 6 bases, the J end lost 0 bases, and 12 bases lay between the germline ends. Germline CDR1 MNHEY, CDR2 SMNVEV (reference sequence).

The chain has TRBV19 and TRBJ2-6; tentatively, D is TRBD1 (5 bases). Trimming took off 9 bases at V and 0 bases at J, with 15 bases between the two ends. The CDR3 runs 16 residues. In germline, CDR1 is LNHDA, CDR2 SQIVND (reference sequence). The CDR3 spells CASHSRQRSGANVLTF. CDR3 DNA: TGTGCCAGCCATAGTCGACAGCGCTCTGGGGCCAACGTCCTGACTTTC.

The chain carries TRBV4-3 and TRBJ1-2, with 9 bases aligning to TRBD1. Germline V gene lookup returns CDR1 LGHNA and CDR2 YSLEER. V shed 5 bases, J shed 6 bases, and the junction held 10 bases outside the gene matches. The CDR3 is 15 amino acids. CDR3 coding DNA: TGCGCCAGCAGCTTCGAATACAGGGGGCCGGATGGCTACACCTTC. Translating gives CASSFEYRGPDGYTF.